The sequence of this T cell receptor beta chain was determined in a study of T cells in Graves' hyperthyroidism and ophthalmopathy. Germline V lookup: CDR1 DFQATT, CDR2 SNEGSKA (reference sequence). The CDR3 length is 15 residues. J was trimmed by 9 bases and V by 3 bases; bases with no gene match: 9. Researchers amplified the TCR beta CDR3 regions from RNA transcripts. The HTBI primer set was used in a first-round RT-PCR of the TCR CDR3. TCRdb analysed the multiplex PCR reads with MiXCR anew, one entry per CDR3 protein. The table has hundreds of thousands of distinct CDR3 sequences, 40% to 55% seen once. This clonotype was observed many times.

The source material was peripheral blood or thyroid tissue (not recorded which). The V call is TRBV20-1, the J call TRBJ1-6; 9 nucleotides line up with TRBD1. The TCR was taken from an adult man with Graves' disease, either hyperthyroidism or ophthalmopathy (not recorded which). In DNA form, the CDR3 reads TGCAGTGCTAGTGGGGTCGGGACAGGGCGTTCACCCCTCCACTTT. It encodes CSASGVGTGRSPLHF.